The present T cell receptor beta chain was sequenced within a study of cytomegalovirus exposure and HLA in healthy donors. The ends lost 4 bases at V and 11 bases at J; junction bases unmatched: 9. Germline lookup yields CDR1 SGHAT and CDR2 FQNNGV. There are 13 residues in the CDR3. A multiplex PCR was run with 60 Vbeta primers and 13 Jbeta primers. Here immunoSEQ multiplex PCR was the method, and the copy in TCRdb shows in-frame clones only, minus some. Of approximately 150,000 clones listed, 68% are singletons. This chain links TRBV11-2 with TRBJ2-3; 7 bases align to TRBD2. The sequencing sample was made of PBMCs. The TCR sequence derives from a man aged 50-59 years in good health and CMV-seronegative. CDR3 residues: CASSWGGLAKQYF. CDR3 bases: TGTGCCAGCAGCTGGGGAGGGCTAGCCAAGCAGTATTTT.